These T cell receptor beta chains were read from a single sample in a study of PD-1 blockade in classical Hodgkin lymphoma. Sequencing was performed with immunoSEQ multiplex PCR; in TCRdb, only in-frame clones are kept and a portion is missing. The sample gives approximately 36,000 clones, 69% of which show up once; 12% to 15% is in the top ten. This specimen was peripheral blood mononuclear cells (PBMCs), taken before the second cycle of nivolumab. The source is a human donor with classical Hodgkin lymphoma. Each CDR3 is given without its conserved first and last residue. D genes are given only for firm matches.

V gene	J gene	D gene	CDR3 protein
TRBV7-2	TRBJ2-3	TRBD2	ASSLLGSGGTDTQY
TRBV5-1	TRBJ2-1	-	ASSPFGYNEQF
TRBV28	TRBJ1-4	-	ASSLTQGRGKLF
TRBV7-9	TRBJ2-6	-	ASSFWGSGANVLT
TRBV2	TRBJ2-5	TRBD2	ASSVEAGGPETQY
TRBV18	TRBJ2-5	-	ASSPSGVVETQY
TRBV2	TRBJ2-5	TRBD2	ASSGLAGGPVTQY
TRBV7-2	TRBJ2-7	TRBD2	ASSSSPGLAKGYEQY
TRBV5-1	TRBJ2-7	TRBD1	ASSKPTGGSDEQY
TRBV13	TRBJ2-1	-	ASSLYGSGTGLRYEQF
TRBV4-3	TRBJ2-6	-	ASSQVVGEGGSGANVLT
TRBV11-3	TRBJ1-6	-	ASSLDPPSPLH
TRBV7-6	TRBJ2-3	-	ASSLDPPRGTQY
TRBV19	TRBJ2-1	-	ASSGTYTSYNEQF
TRBV2	TRBJ2-1	TRBD2	ASSQMGGVNEQF
TRBV6-6	TRBJ2-7	-	ASSSRQTNYEQY
TRBV18	TRBJ2-7	-	ASSSRDASYEQY
TRBV6-1	TRBJ2-1	-	ASSEPGQPYNEQF
TRBV7-2	TRBJ1-2	-	ASSRGGGYGYT
TRBV19	TRBJ1-6	TRBD1	ASSPGQGGGSYNSPLH
TRBV6-6	TRBJ1-3	TRBD1	ASIPRTGTGGNTIY
TRBV7-2	-	-	ASSLAPVGYEQY
TRBV5-1	TRBJ2-7	TRBD2	ASSHGTSGGTYEQY
TRBV7-2	TRBJ1-3	-	ASSLNTGIPGNTIY
TRBV7-6	TRBJ2-5	-	ASSLERLQGRETQY
TRBV18	TRBJ1-3	-	ASSSRQEAGNTIY
TRBV21-1	TRBJ1-4	-	ASRFVGQGAQGNEKLF
TRBV7-8	TRBJ2-3	TRBD2	ASSRGTSGVRRHTQY
TRBV7-9	TRBJ2-7	-	ASSYTASYEQY
TRBV6-6	TRBJ1-5	TRBD1	ASSGQGSNQPQH
TRBV10-3	TRBJ1-1	-	AISDAEGITEAF
TRBV25-1	TRBJ2-3	-	ASSERVVDTQY
TRBV6-4	TRBJ1-4	-	ASSDSHRVPNEKLF
TRBV4-2	TRBJ1-1	-	ASSQDGDGHTEAF
TRBV5-6	TRBJ1-5	-	ASSSYRSPQH
TRBV19	TRBJ1-4	-	ASSASGTTNEKLF
TRBV18	TRBJ1-3	-	ASSPFHTSGNTIY
TRBV6-4	TRBJ2-7	TRBD1	ASSPRGLYEQY
TRBV7-2	TRBJ1-2	TRBD1	ASSLDRARYGYT
TRBV18	TRBJ1-1	TRBD1	ASSPGQANTEAF
TRBV6-1	TRBJ2-3	TRBD2	ASSEKTWGGRATDTQY
TRBV6-6	TRBJ2-3	-	ASSYSTVTRDTQY
TRBV25-1	TRBJ2-6	TRBD1	ASSEFGQGVTGANVLT
TRBV4-2	TRBJ2-6	-	ASSQDHTPRANVLT
TRBV28	TRBJ1-2	-	ASRNPKQGTIRYT
TRBV5-1	TRBJ2-6	TRBD2	ASTLLPSGTGSGANVLT
TRBV4-1	TRBJ1-1	-	ASSQDGPPTEAF
TRBV7-2	TRBJ1-2	-	ASSPHDQAANYGYT
TRBV6-1	TRBJ2-1	TRBD2	ASSEGAGGRAYSYNEQF